Shown below are 23 T cell receptor beta chains from a single sample sequenced in a study of blood T cell repertoires in COVID-19. TCRdb keeps only in-frame clones here, not all; method: immunoSEQ multiplex PCR. The sample carries tens of thousands of clones, around nine tenths recorded once. Material: peripheral blood. The origin of the receptors is a man in his 70s with acute or convalescent COVID-19.

The chain carries TRBV7-9 and TRBJ1-2, with D unclear. Trimming took off 5 bases at V and 4 bases at J, with 14 bases between the two ends. The CDR3 contains 14 residues. Looked up from germline, CDR1 is SEHNR and CDR2 is FQNEAQ (reference sequence). This CDR3 is CASSPIQASYGYTF. DNA of the CDR3: TGTGCCAGCAGCCCCATCCAGGCGAGCTATGGCTACACCTTC.

The gene calls are TRBV4-2 and TRBJ1-6; possible D gene TRBD1, 5 bases. Germline assignment: CDR1 LGHNA and CDR2 YNFKEQ. Deletions cut 0 bases from V and 8 bases from J, with 17 bases between. The CDR3 spans 17 residues. The CDR3 DNA sequence: TGTGCCAGCAGCCAAGACGGGGGAGTAGCGGTAGATTCACCCCTCCACTTT. This sequence encodes CASSQDGGVAVDSPLHF.

V gene TRBV28 combines with J gene TRBJ2-4, with 11 bases fitting TRBD1. Germline trimming cut 5 bases from V and 0 bases from J; bases unmatched to any gene: 9. Germline assignment: CDR1 MDHEN and CDR2 SYDVKM. The CDR3 spans 18 residues. The CDR3 DNA reads as TGTGCCAGCAGTCCGATGTATGGGACAGGGGGAGCCAAAAACATTCAGTACTTC. It yields the protein CASSPMYGTGGAKNIQYF. The full variable domain, its missing parts supplied by reference TRBV28 and TRBJ2-4, is DVKVTQSSRYLVKRTGEKVFLECVQDMDHENMFWYRQDPGLGLRLIYFSYDVKMKEKGDIPEGYSVSREKKERFSLILESASTNQTSMYLCASSPMYGTGGAKNIQYFGAGTRLSVL.

The chain couples TRBV28 to TRBJ2-7, with D tentatively TRBD2 (6 bases). The germline V and J ends were trimmed by 5 bases and 6 bases, with 23 bases remaining between them. This CDR3 region has 16 residues. The germline V gene has CDR1 MDHEN and CDR2 SYDVKM. The CDR3 DNA reads as TGTGCCAGCAGTGTCAGGAGCCTACCGGGAGAGGGCGAGCAGTACTTC. Protein: CASSVRSLPGEGEQYF.

This clone appeared a few times. V usage is TRBV14 and J usage is TRBJ1-2; D unresolved. The CDR3 runs to 13 residues. From germline, CDR1 is SGHDN and CDR2 FVKESK. V was pared by 4 bases and J by 0 bases, with 6 bases between. In DNA, the CDR3 is TGTGCCAGCAGCCGGGAGACTAACTATGGCTACACCTTC. The encoded protein is CASSRETNYGYTF.

Notes on this clone: A junction boundary mismatches the germline segment, possibly from a read error. This chain links TRBV5-5 with TRBJ1-1; D may be TRBD1 (5 bases). The CDR3 runs to 15 residues. Looked up from germline, CDR1 is SGHKS and CDR2 is YYEKEE (reference sequence). The CDR3: CASSLVGGLNAEAFF. CDR3 nucleotide sequence: TGTGCCAGCAGCTTGGTCGGGGGTCTGAACGCTGAAGCTTTCTTT.

This chain connects TRBV20-1 to TRBJ1-6; D unresolved. Trimming shortened V by 6 bases and J by 5 bases, and 11 bases separated the two germline ends. Germline V lookup: CDR1 DFQATT, CDR2 SNEGSKA (reference sequence). There are 13 residues in the CDR3. The CDR3 here is CSASGQDNSPLHF. The CDR3 DNA reads TGCAGTGCGAGTGGCCAGGATAATTCACCCCTCCACTTT.

This clone appeared once. The rearrangement joins TRBV6-5 to TRBJ1-6; tentatively, D is TRBD1 (5 bases). V gave up 9 bases and J gave up 3 bases, with 12 bases separating them. Looked up from germline, CDR1 is MNHEY and CDR2 is SVGAGI. This CDR3 has 14 amino acids. The CDR3 region is CASQGANYNSPLHF. The CDR3 coding sequence is TGTGCCAGTCAGGGTGCTAACTATAATTCACCCCTCCACTTT.

The chain recombines TRBV2 with TRBJ1-1; 10 bases are shared with TRBD1. Germline assignment: CDR1 SNHLY and CDR2 FYNNEI. This CDR3 has 15 amino acids. V was pared by 6 bases and J by 3 bases, with 7 bases of the junction left unmatched. CDR3 nucleotides: TGTGCCAGCAGGAGCTTGGACAGGGGGGACACTGAAGCTTTCTTT. Its translation: CASRSLDRGDTEAFF.

The chain is built from TRBV6-6 and TRBJ1-5; D is possibly TRBD1 (5 bases). V was shortened by 6 bases and J by 6 bases, with 15 bases between the two germline ends. Germline-derived CDR1 and CDR2 are MNHNY and SVGAGI (reference sequence). This CDR3 contains 14 residues. This chain's CDR3 is CASSHRGFAQPQHF. Here the CDR3 DNA reads TGTGCCAGCAGCCACCGGGGGTTCGCTCAGCCCCAGCATTTT.

The chain carries TRBV5-1 and TRBJ1-2, with 9 bases that match TRBD1. There are 17 residues in the CDR3. Germline V lookup: CDR1 SGHRS, CDR2 YFSETQ. The V gene end was trimmed by 2 bases and the J gene end by 7 bases; junction bases not matched to a gene: 15. CDR3 nucleotides: TGCGCCAGCAGCTTTTCCGGGACAGGGATCTCTTCGGGTGGCTACACCTTC. Amino acid sequence: CASSFSGTGISSGGYTF. Full variable domain (outside the CDR3, taken from reference TRBV5-1 and TRBJ1-2): KAGVTQTPRYLIKTRGQQVTLSCSPISGHRSVSWYQQTPGQGLQFLFEYFSETQRNKGNFPGRFSGRQFSNSRSEMNVSTLELGDSALYLCASSFSGTGISSGGYTFGSGTRLTVV.

V and J are TRBV28 and TRBJ2-7, with 8 bases identical to TRBD1. The CDR3 is 15 amino acids. Germline V gene lookup returns CDR1 MDHEN and CDR2 SYDVKM. V was clipped by 6 bases and J by 2 bases; unmatched bases: 9. CDR3 protein: CASRKPGQGAYEQYF. For the CDR3, the DNA is TGTGCCAGCAGGAAACCCGGACAGGGAGCCTACGAGCAGTACTTC.

The CDR3 DNA reads as TGTGCCAGTAGTATCCTCCTGGGGCGAGCGGGGGTCGGGGAGCTGTTTTTT. Its translation: CASSILLGRAGVGELFF. J is TRBJ2-2 and V is TRBV19; 8 bases are a match to TRBD2. Germline V gives CDR1 LNHDA, CDR2 SQIVND (reference sequence). The CDR3 has 17 residues. The V and J ends lost 3 bases and 7 bases, in that order; junction bases with no gene match: 13.

In this sample, this clone turned up a few times. V is TRBV4-1 and J is TRBJ1-4, with D perhaps TRBD1 (6 bases). Germline V gene data show CDR1 as MGHRA and CDR2 as YSYEKL. Trimming shortened V by 1 base and J by 2 bases, and 17 bases separated the two germline ends. This CDR3 has 18 amino acids. The CDR3 sequence: CASSQVRGQQRTNEKLFF. The CDR3 DNA sequence: TGCGCCAGCAGCCAAGTCAGGGGCCAACAACGTACTAATGAAAAACTGTTTTTT.

The chain uses TRBV20-1 and TRBJ2-7; D gene unclear. V gave up 3 bases and J gave up 2 bases, with 8 bases separating them. The CDR3 is made up of 12 amino acids. Per germline, CDR1 DFQATT and CDR2 SNEGSKA (reference sequence). CDR3 residues: CSASRLAYEQYF. CDR3 bases: TGCAGTGCTAGTCGGCTAGCCTACGAGCAGTACTTC.

The genes are TRBV6-2 or TRBV6-3 and TRBJ1-1, with a possible D match to TRBD1 (6 bases). There are 13 residues in the CDR3. The V and J ends lost 5 bases and 4 bases respectively, with 11 bases between them. Germline CDR1 is MNHEY and CDR2 is SVGEGT. Here the CDR3 reads CASSQKQGTEAFF. CDR3 DNA sequence: TGTGCCAGCAGTCAAAAACAGGGCACTGAAGCTTTCTTT.

This clone is labeled medium-sized (0.01 to 0.1%). The gene calls are TRBV16 and TRBJ1-5; tentatively, D is TRBD1 (5 bases). V gave up 2 bases and J gave up 0 bases, with 11 bases separating them. Germline values: CDR1 KGHSY, CDR2 FQNENV. The CDR3 totals 16 residues. The CDR3 loop reads CASSQGYGHSNQPQHF. Here the CDR3 DNA reads TGTGCCAGCAGCCAAGGATACGGACATAGCAATCAGCCCCAGCATTTT.

The rearrangement links TRBV9 to TRBJ2-2, with D perhaps matching TRBD1 (5 bases). Trimming removed 2 bases at V and 4 bases at J, with 6 bases between. The length of the CDR3 is 13 residues. Germline V gene lookup returns CDR1 SGDLS and CDR2 YYNGEE. The CDR3: CASSVRVTGELFF. In DNA, the CDR3 is TGTGCCAGCAGCGTCAGGGTCACCGGGGAGCTGTTTTTT.

V and J are TRBV28 and TRBJ1-4; TRBD1 matches 10 bases. With V trimmed by 2 bases and J by 1 base, 7 bases remained unmatched. CDR1 and CDR2 (germline): MDHEN, SYDVKM. The CDR3 totals 18 residues. This CDR3 is CASSLGTGVDITNEKLFF. The CDR3 DNA sequence: TGTGCCAGCAGTTTAGGGACAGGGGTTGACATAACTAATGAAAAACTGTTTTTT.

The CDR3 DNA is TGTGCCAGTAGTCCAAGAGGGCCCTACGAGCAGTACTTC. Amino acids: CASSPRGPYEQYF. V usage is TRBV19 and J usage is TRBJ2-7, with D possibly being TRBD2 (5 bases). This CDR3 is built from 13 residues. Germline V gives CDR1 LNHDA, CDR2 SQIVND (reference sequence). The V end was cut by 5 bases, the J end by 2 bases, with 10 bases between.

The chain couples TRBV4-1 to TRBJ2-4; D ambiguous. The V gene lost 4 bases and the J gene lost 2 bases, with 15 bases spanning the gap. Germline-derived CDR1 and CDR2 are MGHRA and YSYEKL. The CDR3 loop spans 16 amino acids. CDR3 coding DNA: TGCGCCAGCAGCCCATCACATACAGAAACCAAAAACATTCAGTACTTC. Encoded protein: CASSPSHTETKNIQYF.

V and J are TRBV10-3 and TRBJ1-3; D is undetermined. The germline gives CDR1 ENHRY, CDR2 SYGVKD. With 5 bases removed from V and 4 bases from J, the gap between germline ends came to 15 bases. The CDR3 covers 15 residues. The CDR3 loop is CAISPREALGNTIYF. CDR3 coding DNA: TGTGCCATCAGTCCTAGGGAGGCTCTCGGAAACACCATATATTTT.

The rearrangement joins TRBV27 to TRBJ2-7; 8 positions match TRBD1. The trim removed 7 bases at V and 4 bases at J, leaving 3 bases unmatched. Germline values: CDR1 MNHEY, CDR2 SMNVEV (reference sequence). This CDR3 comprises 12 residues. The CDR3 loop is CASNRTGYEQYF. CDR3 nucleotide sequence: TGTGCCAGCAACCGGACAGGGTACGAGCAGTACTTC.